The rows below give T cell receptor beta chains drawn from one sample of a study of a mutant IDH1 vaccine in newly diagnosed glioma. No antigen is known for these receptors. Assay: immunoSEQ multiplex PCR; the TCRdb copy retains only in-frame clones and omits some. The sample contains tens of thousands of clones, 88% of which appear only once. Source: PBMCs, taken from a glioma patient whose treatment included an IDH1 peptide vaccine. The receptors were gathered from a woman between 40 and 55 years old with glioma. Each CDR3 is given with its conserved first and last residue. The D gene is left open where the match is weak. Clone size is shown for a subset of rows, as once, few, many or a class of expanded clone.

abundance,v_gene,j_gene,d_gene,CDR3aa,CDR3nt
-,TRBV14,TRBJ2-3,-,CASSQLGYTVTDTQYF,TGTGCCAGCAGCCAACTCGGATATACTGTCACAGATACGCAGTATTTT
-,TRBV4-2,TRBJ1-6,TRBD1,CASSQVDRVWDSPLHF,TGTGCCAGCAGCCAAGTGGACAGGGTGTGGGATTCACCCCTCCACTTT
-,TRBV9,TRBJ2-1,TRBD2,CASSVSVAGGLNEQFF,TGTGCCAGCAGCGTATCGGTAGCGGGAGGGCTAAATGAGCAGTTCTTC
-,TRBV2,TRBJ1-5,TRBD1,CASSEARGQGENQPQHF,TGTGCCAGCAGTGAAGCGCGGGGACAGGGTGAGAATCAGCCCCAGCATTTT
-,TRBV6-5,TRBJ1-2,-,CASSLGVYYGYTF,TGTGCCAGCAGTTTGGGGGTCTACTATGGCTACACCTTC
-,TRBV4-1,TRBJ1-2,-,CASSQVGGAVNYGYTF,TGCGCCAGCAGCCAAGTGGGAGGGGCGGTGAACTATGGCTACACCTTC
-,TRBV7-8,TRBJ2-3,TRBD1,CASGLNRGPSDTQYF,TGTGCCAGCGGTTTAAACAGGGGGCCGTCAGATACGCAGTATTTT
once,TRBV6-5,TRBJ1-5,-,CASSYSPGGNQPQHF,TGTGCCAGCAGTTACTCGCCGGGGGGCAATCAGCCCCAGCATTTT
-,TRBV6-6,TRBJ2-5,TRBD1,CASSTGVGGTQYF,TGTGCCAGCTCGACAGGGGTGGGGGGGACCCAGTACTTC
-,TRBV4-1,TRBJ1-4,TRBD1,CASSVRDRANEKLFF,TGCGCCAGCAGCGTACGGGACAGGGCGAATGAAAAACTGTTTTTT
-,TRBV6-5,TRBJ1-1,-,CASTLSGGSTEAFF,TGTGCCAGCACCCTATCGGGGGGGAGCACTGAAGCTTTCTTT
-,TRBV4-1,TRBJ2-2,-,CASSQERGTGELFF,TGCGCCAGCAGCCAAGAGCGGGGTACCGGGGAGCTGTTTTTT
-,TRBV7-2,TRBJ2-3,TRBD1,CASSLVGQGSTDTQYF,TGTGCCAGCAGCTTAGTTGGACAGGGATCCACAGATACGCAGTATTTT
-,TRBV7-8,TRBJ1-2,TRBD1,CASSLRDRVYGYTF,TGTGCCAGCAGCCTCCGGGACAGGGTCTATGGCTACACCTTC
-,TRBV28,TRBJ1-3,-,CASSFGSGNTIYF,TGTGCCAGCAGTTTTGGGTCTGGAAACACCATATATTTT
-,TRBV7-2,TRBJ2-7,TRBD1,CASSSPGQGYEQYF,TGTGCCAGCAGCTCGCCGGGACAGGGATACGAGCAGTACTTC
-,TRBV4-1,TRBJ1-5,-,CASSQEAGANQPQHF,TGCGCCAGCAGCCAAGAGGCAGGGGCAAATCAGCCCCAGCATTTT
-,TRBV15,TRBJ2-5,-,CATSRDRGAAETQYF,TGTGCCACCAGCAGAGATCGAGGGGCCGCGGAGACCCAGTACTTC
-,TRBV6-1,TRBJ1-3,-,CASSEGKNTIYF,TGTGCCAGCAGTGAGGGCAAGAACACCATATATTTT
once,TRBV5-8,TRBJ1-2,-,CASSRVLQLGYGYTF,TGTGCCAGCAGCCGAGTACTTCAGCTAGGCTATGGCTACACCTTC
-,TRBV5-1,TRBJ2-2,TRBD2,CASSLTSGSGTGELFF,TGCGCCAGCAGCTTAACTAGCGGGAGCGGTACCGGGGAGCTGTTTTTT
-,TRBV5-1,TRBJ2-7,-,CASSLAGSAGSYEQYF,TGCGCCAGCAGCTTGGCGGGAAGTGCGGGCTCCTACGAGCAGTACTTC
-,TRBV6-5,TRBJ2-1,TRBD2,CASSYRWRGVYNEQFF,TGTGCCAGCAGTTACCGATGGCGGGGGGTATACAATGAGCAGTTCTTC
-,TRBV7-2,TRBJ2-7,-,CASSTRMGAHEQYF,TGTGCCAGCAGCACAAGGATGGGGGCGCACGAGCAGTACTTC
-,TRBV7-3,TRBJ2-3,-,CASSFRGTGDTQYF,TGTGCCAGCAGCTTCCGGGGGACGGGGGATACGCAGTATTTT
few,TRBV7-9,TRBJ1-1,TRBD1,CASSLIQGGTEAFF,TGTGCCAGCAGCTTAATCCAGGGGGGGACTGAAGCTTTCTTT
few,TRBV4-2,TRBJ1-2,-,CASSQDSYGYTF,TGTGCCAGCAGCCAAGACAGCTATGGCTACACCTTC
-,TRBV19,TRBJ1-2,-,CASSIGGGAGYGYTF,TGTGCCAGTAGTATAGGTGGAGGGGCTGGCTATGGCTACACCTTC
-,TRBV10-1,TRBJ2-1,TRBD2,CASSGGGSGGLSSYNEQFF,TGCGCCAGCAGTGGAGGTGGTAGCGGGGGCCTAAGCTCCTACAATGAGCAGTTCTTC
-,TRBV6-6,TRBJ2-7,TRBD2,CASSYREAGAYEQYF,TGTGCCAGCAGTTACCGAGAGGCGGGGGCCTACGAGCAGTACTTC
-,TRBV6-1,TRBJ1-4,TRBD1,CASSAGQAYFEKLFF,TGTGCCAGCAGTGCGGGACAGGCTTACTTTGAAAAACTGTTTTTT
-,TRBV6-5,TRBJ2-5,-,CASSYSGPLEGETQYF,TGTGCCAGCAGTTACTCAGGGCCCCTGGAGGGGGAGACCCAGTACTTC
once,TRBV29-1,TRBJ1-1,-,CSVGLGGHAFF,TGCAGCGTTGGTTTGGGGGGGCACGCTTTCTTT
once,TRBV5-8,TRBJ2-7,TRBD1,CASSLGQGSPIKEQYF,TGTGCCAGCAGCTTGGGACAGGGGTCCCCAATCAAGGAGCAGTACTTC
-,TRBV5-1,TRBJ1-6,-,CASSLGGLDSPLHF,TGCGCCAGCAGCTTGGGGGGGTTGGATTCACCCCTCCACTTT